Following are 15 T cell receptor beta chains from one sample sequenced in a study of shared clonotypes between healthy human individuals. Produced via immunoSEQ multiplex PCR; TCRdb's table is partial and in-frame only. This sample has roughly 2,300,000 clones; 80% to 95% occur once, and the top ten carry 0.37%. The sample taken for sequencing was naive CD4+ T cells from PBMCs. The subset was: CD45RA+ positively selected. These receptors were taken from a man between 18 and 35 years old in good health. Some clones in this sample may be carry-over from other donors' samples.

Of note for this clone: Other DNA sequences from this sample encode an identical CDR3 as well. The V and J genes are TRBV5-1 and TRBJ2-5; D unclear. The V end was cut by 2 bases, the J end by 2 bases, with 7 bases between. Germline V gives CDR1 SGHRS, CDR2 YFSETQ. This CDR3 comprises 13 residues. DNA of the CDR3: TGCGCCAGCAGCTTAACACCTCAAGAGACCCAGTACTTC. It specifies CASSLTPQETQYF.

V usage is TRBV5-1 and J usage is TRBJ2-1, with D perhaps matching TRBD1 (6 bases). CDR1 is SGHRS, CDR2 YFSETQ, per germline. This CDR3 region has 15 residues. Trimming pared 4 bases from V and 3 bases from J, leaving 14 bases between. The CDR3 nucleotides are TGCGCCAGCAGCCCCGGGACACAGAGCTACAATGAGCAGTTCTTC. Translating it yields CASSPGTQSYNEQFF.

The chain couples TRBV5-6 to TRBJ2-7, with D possibly matching TRBD1 (6 bases). Germline V gene lookup returns CDR1 SGHDT and CDR2 YYEEEE. V lost 0 bases and J 4 bases, leaving 20 bases between the germline ends. This CDR3 region has 17 residues. The CDR3 loop reads CASSLAFRQDILYEQYF. The CDR3 DNA reads as TGTGCCAGCAGCTTGGCCTTCCGACAGGATATCTTATACGAGCAGTACTTC.

The chain combines TRBV19 with TRBJ1-1, with D unclear. V was cut by 4 bases and J by 0 bases, with 9 bases left in between. The CDR3 is 14 amino acids. Per germline, CDR1 LNHDA and CDR2 SQIVND (reference sequence). Here the CDR3 reads CASSRYAMNTEAFF. The CDR3 bases are TGTGCCAGTAGTAGATACGCAATGAACACTGAAGCTTTCTTT.

J is TRBJ1-2 and V is TRBV5-6, with TRBD1 as a possible D gene (6 bases). Deletions cut 0 bases from V and 8 bases from J, with 11 bases between. Germline V gene lookup returns CDR1 SGHDT and CDR2 YYEEEE. This CDR3 is built from 13 residues. CDR3 residues: CASSLARGLGYTF. For the CDR3, the DNA is TGTGCCAGCAGCTTGGCCAGGGGCCTAGGCTACACCTTC.

The J gene is TRBJ1-2, the V gene TRBV29-1; D is unresolved. Germline CDR1 and CDR2: SQVTM and ANQGSEA. This CDR3 has 13 residues. The V gene lost 0 bases and the J gene lost 0 bases, with 5 bases spanning the gap. Here the CDR3 DNA reads TGCAGCGTTGAAGAAGCTCCTAACTATGGCTACACCTTC. Protein sequence: CSVEEAPNYGYTF.

CDR3 coding DNA: TGTGCCAGCAGCAAAGCGAGTTGCAATCAGCCCCAGCATTTT. Its translation: CASSKASCNQPQHF. The chain employs TRBV21-1 and TRBJ1-5. TRBV21-1 is a recognized pseudogene. This CDR3 spans 14 amino acids.

The chain has TRBV7-9 and TRBJ2-5, with D possibly TRBD2 on 7 matching bases. V was pared by 5 bases and J by 9 bases, with 22 bases between. The CDR3 is 15 residues long. Germline CDR1 SEHNR, CDR2 FQNEAQ (reference sequence). CDR3 residues: CASSPRGAGVRAQYF. The CDR3 DNA sequence: TGTGCCAGCAGCCCCCGGGGGGCAGGGGTCAGGGCCCAGTACTTC.

Details on this clone: This sample includes further DNA sequences coding for the same CDR3. The rearrangement links TRBV11-2 to TRBJ2-2; D is unresolved. Germline values: CDR1 SGHAT, CDR2 FQNNGV. The CDR3 covers 15 residues. V shed 1 base and J shed 0 bases, with 6 bases lying between them. The CDR3 spells CASSLVGANTGELFF. For the CDR3, the DNA is TGTGCCAGCAGCTTAGTGGGTGCGAACACCGGGGAGCTGTTTTTT.

A note on this clone: In the same sample, other DNA sequences code for this CDR3. The gene calls are TRBV27 and TRBJ2-5; 12 positions match TRBD2. J gave up 4 bases and V 5 bases, and 2 bases lay outside the gene matches. This CDR3 has 14 residues. Germline CDR1 MNHEY, CDR2 SMNVEV (reference sequence). Written as DNA, the CDR3 is TGTGCCAGCAGTCCGGGACTAGCGGGAGAGACCCAGTACTTC. This encodes CASSPGLAGETQYF.

This clone has more than one count but fewer than ten. This chain connects TRBV7-3 to TRBJ1-5, with 8 bases aligning to TRBD1. There are 14 residues in the CDR3. CDR1 and CDR2 (germline): SGHTA, FQGTGA. V lost 5 bases and J lost 4; bases outside the gene matches: 4. The CDR3 coding sequence is TGTGCCAGCAGCCTGACAGGGGCGAATCAGCCCCAGCATTTT. It codes for CASSLTGANQPQHF.

The rearrangement links TRBV27 to TRBJ1-2; possible D gene TRBD1, 5 bases. CDR1 is MNHEY, CDR2 SMNVEV, per germline (reference sequence). The CDR3 runs to 16 residues. V was shortened by 1 base and J by 3 bases, with 15 bases between the two germline ends. The CDR3 nucleotides are TGTGCCAGCAGTTTATTGTCGGCAGGGACGTACTATGGCTACACCTTC. The encoded protein is CASSLLSAGTYYGYTF.

The chain uses TRBV7-9 and TRBJ2-2; 9 nucleotides agree with TRBD1. In germline, CDR1 is SEHNR, CDR2 FQNEAQ (reference sequence). J lost 6 bases, V lost 5 bases, and 7 bases had no gene match. The CDR3 contains 15 residues. CDR3 DNA: TGTGCCAGCAGCCCCGGACAGGGGAATGCCGGGGAGCTGTTTTTT. Its protein is CASSPGQGNAGELFF.

This chain uses TRBV5-1 with TRBJ2-3, with no clear D. The V end was cut by 4 bases, the J end by 2 bases, with 8 bases between. The CDR3 totals 13 residues. Germline V gene sequence: CDR1 SGHRS, CDR2 YFSETQ. CDR3 bases: TGCGCCAGCAGCCCTACGGACACAGATACGCAGTATTTT. It specifies CASSPTDTDTQYF.

The chain has TRBV5-4 and TRBJ2-7, with 10 bases matching TRBD2. The CDR3 runs to 14 residues. CDR1 and CDR2 from the germline V gene are SGHNT and YYREEE (reference sequence). Trimming cost V 2 bases and J 3 bases; bases outside gene matches: 2. CDR3 DNA sequence: TGTGCCAGCAGCTTCCCTAGCGGGAGCTACGAGCAGTACTTC. It is translated as CASSFPSGSYEQYF. The full variable domain, completed using reference TRBV5-4 and TRBJ2-7, is ETGVTQSPTHLIKTRGQQVTLRCSSQSGHNTVSWYQQALGQGPQFIFQYYREEENGRGNFPPRFSGLQFPNYSSELNVNALELDDSALYLCASSFPSGSYEQYFGPGTRLTVT.